This TCR beta chain was recorded in a study of shared clonotypes between healthy human individuals. For the study at large: Three CD4 naive, three CD4 memory, two CD8 naive and one CD8 memory plate were used per donor.

All donors qualified as healthy HIV-negative adults and had experienced no recent acute infections or vaccinations. This CDR3 has 16 amino acids. In germline, CDR1 is SGHRS, CDR2 YFSETQ. The ends lost 6 bases at V and 4 bases at J; junction bases unmatched: 13. Turning to this clone: Its antigen is undetermined.

Methods used by the authors: In the immunoSEQ data, sequences were junction-only and lacked quality scores, so filtering differed. Produced via immunoSEQ multiplex PCR; TCRdb's table is partial and in-frame only. From that table come the V and J calls and clone size; the DNA was used to work out D and trimming. The repertoire includes about 320,000 clones, around 87% of them detected once, and 16% sits in the top ten. Study-wide findings and caveats: Naive CD4 clonotype sharing across several donors was about 5%.

This receptor was taken from a man aged 18 to 29 in good health. The specimen sequenced was memory CD8+ T cells sorted from blood. Indicated subset: CD45RO+ cells pooled with CCR7-negative TemRA cells. The rearrangement joins TRBV5-1 to TRBJ2-3, with 8 bases lining up with TRBD1. The CDR3 protein is CASMEAGRGLADTQYF. The CDR3 nucleotides read TGCGCCAGCATGGAGGCCGGCAGGGGGCTGGCAGATACGCAGTATTTT.